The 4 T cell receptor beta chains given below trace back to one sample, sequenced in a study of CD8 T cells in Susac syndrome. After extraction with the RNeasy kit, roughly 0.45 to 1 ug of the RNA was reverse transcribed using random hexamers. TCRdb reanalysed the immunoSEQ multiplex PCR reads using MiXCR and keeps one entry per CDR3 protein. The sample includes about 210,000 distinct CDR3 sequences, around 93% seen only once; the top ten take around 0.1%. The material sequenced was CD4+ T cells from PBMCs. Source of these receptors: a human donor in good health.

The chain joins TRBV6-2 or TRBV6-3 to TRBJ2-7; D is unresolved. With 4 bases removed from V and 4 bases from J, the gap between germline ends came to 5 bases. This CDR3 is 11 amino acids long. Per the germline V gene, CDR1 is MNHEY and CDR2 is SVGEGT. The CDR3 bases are TGTGCCAGCAGTTCTCGTTACGAGCAGTACGTC. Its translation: CASSSRYEQYV.

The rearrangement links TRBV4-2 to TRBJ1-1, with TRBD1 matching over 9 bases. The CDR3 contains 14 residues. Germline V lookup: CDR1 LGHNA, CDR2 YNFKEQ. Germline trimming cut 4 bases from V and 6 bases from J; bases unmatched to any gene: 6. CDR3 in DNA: TGTGCCAGCAGCCGGGGGGACAGGGAGGCTGAAGCTTTCTTT. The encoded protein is CASSRGDREAEAFF.

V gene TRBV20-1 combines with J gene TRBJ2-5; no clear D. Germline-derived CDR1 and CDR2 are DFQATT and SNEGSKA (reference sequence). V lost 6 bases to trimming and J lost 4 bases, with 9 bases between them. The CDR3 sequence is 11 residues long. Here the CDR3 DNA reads TGCAGTGCCCATCAGAGAGAGACCCAGTACTTC. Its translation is CSAHQRETQYF.

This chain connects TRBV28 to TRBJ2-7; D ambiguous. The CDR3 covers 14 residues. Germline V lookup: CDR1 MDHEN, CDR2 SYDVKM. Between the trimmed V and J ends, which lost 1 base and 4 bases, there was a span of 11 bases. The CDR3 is CASSLSGLLYEQYF. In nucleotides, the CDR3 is TGTGCCAGCAGTTTATCGGGCCTTCTATACGAGCAGTACTTC.